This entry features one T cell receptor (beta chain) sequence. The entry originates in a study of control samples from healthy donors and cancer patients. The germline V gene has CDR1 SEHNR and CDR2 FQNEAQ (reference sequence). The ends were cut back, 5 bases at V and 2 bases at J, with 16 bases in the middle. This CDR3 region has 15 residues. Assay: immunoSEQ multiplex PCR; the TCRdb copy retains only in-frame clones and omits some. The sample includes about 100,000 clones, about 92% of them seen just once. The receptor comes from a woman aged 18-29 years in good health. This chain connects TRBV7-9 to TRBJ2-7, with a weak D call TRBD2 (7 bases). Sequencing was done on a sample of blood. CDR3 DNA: TGTGCCAGCAGCGCCCCCGGGGGGCGTCCCTACGAGCAGTACTTC. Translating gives CASSAPGGRPYEQYF.